At least ten counts were recorded for the clone carrying this TCR beta chain. The antigen is unknown. A library of TCRbeta sequences, prepared with unique molecular identifiers, was generated. One entry per CDR3 protein, called by TCRdb with MiXCR from the PCR reads. The sample holds 65,000 to 70,000 distinct CDR3 sequences; roughly 5% are singletons and the top ten take over 15%. The sample belongs to a study of T-cell reconstitution after alpha-beta-depleted transplantation in children. General study points: Several hundred graft clones that had expanded were reportedly the source of alpha-beta T cells about two months after transplant. After transplant, high TCRbeta diversity at day 60 in some patients arose from surviving recipient T cells and thymic progenitors. Newly made T cells mostly supplied T-cell counts and diversity one year after transplant.

The V and J ends lost 8 bases and 0 bases, in that order; junction bases with no gene match: 14. The germline V gene encodes CDR1 MDHEN and CDR2 SYDVKM. This CDR3 comprises 17 residues. V usage is TRBV28 and J usage is TRBJ1-1; 8 bases line up with TRBD1. The source is a boy under three years old who had a stem cell transplant for acute myeloid leukemia, so the T cells may come from the graft donor. The input for sequencing was PBMCs, mostly from graft donor cells, taken 180 days after TCRalphabeta/CD19-depleted stem cell transplant. In DNA, the CDR3 is TGTGCCAGCCCTCCCCCCCCAGGGGGCGGGATGAACACTGAAGCTTTCTTT. It is translated as CASPPPPGGGMNTEAFF.